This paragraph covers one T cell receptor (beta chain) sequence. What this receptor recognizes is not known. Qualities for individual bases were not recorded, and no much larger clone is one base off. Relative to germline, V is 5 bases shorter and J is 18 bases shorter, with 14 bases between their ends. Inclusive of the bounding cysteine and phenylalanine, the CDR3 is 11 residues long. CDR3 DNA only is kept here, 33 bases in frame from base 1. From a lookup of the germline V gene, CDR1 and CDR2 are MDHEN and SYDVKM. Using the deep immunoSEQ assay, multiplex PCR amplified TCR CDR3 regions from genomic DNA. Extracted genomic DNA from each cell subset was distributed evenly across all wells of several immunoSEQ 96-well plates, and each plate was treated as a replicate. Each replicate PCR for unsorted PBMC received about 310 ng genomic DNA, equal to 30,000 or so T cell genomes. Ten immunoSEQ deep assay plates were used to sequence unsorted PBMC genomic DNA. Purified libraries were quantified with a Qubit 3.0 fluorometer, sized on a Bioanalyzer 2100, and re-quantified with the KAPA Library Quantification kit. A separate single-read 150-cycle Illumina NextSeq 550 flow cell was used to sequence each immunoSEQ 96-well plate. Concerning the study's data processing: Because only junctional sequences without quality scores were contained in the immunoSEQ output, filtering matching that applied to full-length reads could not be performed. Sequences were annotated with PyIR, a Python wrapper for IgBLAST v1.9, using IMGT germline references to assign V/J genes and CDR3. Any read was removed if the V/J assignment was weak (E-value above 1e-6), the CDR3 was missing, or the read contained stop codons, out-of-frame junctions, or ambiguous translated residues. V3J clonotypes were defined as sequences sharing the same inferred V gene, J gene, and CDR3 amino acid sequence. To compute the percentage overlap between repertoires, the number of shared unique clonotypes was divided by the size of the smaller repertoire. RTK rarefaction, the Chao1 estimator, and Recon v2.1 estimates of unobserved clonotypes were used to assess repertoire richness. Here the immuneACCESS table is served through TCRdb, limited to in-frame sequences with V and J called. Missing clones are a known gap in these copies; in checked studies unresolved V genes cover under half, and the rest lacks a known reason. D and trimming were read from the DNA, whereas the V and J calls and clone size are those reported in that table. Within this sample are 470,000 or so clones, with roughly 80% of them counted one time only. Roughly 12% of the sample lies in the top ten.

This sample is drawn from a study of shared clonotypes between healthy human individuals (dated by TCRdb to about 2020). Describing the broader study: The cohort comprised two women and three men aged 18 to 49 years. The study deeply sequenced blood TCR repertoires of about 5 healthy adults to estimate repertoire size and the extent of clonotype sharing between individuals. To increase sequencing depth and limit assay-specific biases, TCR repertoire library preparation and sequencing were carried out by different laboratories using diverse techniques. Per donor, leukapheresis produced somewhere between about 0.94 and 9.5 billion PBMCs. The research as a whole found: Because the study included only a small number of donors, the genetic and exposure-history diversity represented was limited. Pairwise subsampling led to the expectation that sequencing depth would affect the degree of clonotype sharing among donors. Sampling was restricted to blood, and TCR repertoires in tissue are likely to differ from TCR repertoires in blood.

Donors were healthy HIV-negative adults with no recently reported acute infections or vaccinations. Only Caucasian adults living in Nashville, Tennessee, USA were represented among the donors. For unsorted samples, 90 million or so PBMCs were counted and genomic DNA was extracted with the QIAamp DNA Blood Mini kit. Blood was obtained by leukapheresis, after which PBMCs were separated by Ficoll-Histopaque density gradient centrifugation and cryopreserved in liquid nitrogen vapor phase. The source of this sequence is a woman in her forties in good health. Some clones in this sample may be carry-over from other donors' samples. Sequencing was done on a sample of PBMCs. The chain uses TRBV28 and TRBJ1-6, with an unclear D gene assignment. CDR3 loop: CASSEDGRSHF. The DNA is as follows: TGTGCCAGCAGTGAAGACGGGAGGAGCCACTTT.